The rows below give T cell receptor beta chains drawn from one sample of a study of cytomegalovirus exposure and HLA in healthy donors. The assay was immunoSEQ multiplex PCR, and TCRdb's table has in-frame clones only and misses some. Of 70,000 to 100,000 clones listed, more than 75% are singletons. Sequencing was performed on PBMCs. Receptor source: a man aged 18 to 30 in good health and CMV-seronegative. CDR3s include the opening cysteine and the closing phenylalanine or tryptophan. The D gene is left open where the match is weak. Expanded clones are given a class, and other clones once, few, many or no size at all.

d_call: TRBD2
v_call: TRBV4-2
j_call: TRBJ2-2
clone_size: .
cdr3_length: 16
cdr3_aa: CASSQEASGANGELFF
cdr3_nt: TGTGCCAGCAGCCAAGAAGCTAGCGGGGCGAACGGGGAGCTGTTTTTT

d_call: .
v_call: TRBV6-5
j_call: TRBJ1-1
clone_size: few
cdr3_length: 12
cdr3_aa: CASSPELPRAFF
cdr3_nt: TGTGCCAGCAGTCCCGAGTTACCTCGGGCTTTCTTT

d_call: TRBD2
v_call: TRBV2
j_call: TRBJ2-2
clone_size: .
cdr3_length: 15
cdr3_aa: CASSDGGSNTGELFF
cdr3_nt: TGTGCCAGCAGTGATGGCGGGAGCAACACCGGGGAGCTGTTTTTT

d_call: .
v_call: TRBV6-5
j_call: TRBJ1-4
clone_size: .
cdr3_length: 12
cdr3_aa: CASRQPNEKLFF
cdr3_nt: TGTGCCAGCCGACAGCCTAATGAAAAACTGTTTTTT

d_call: .
v_call: TRBV6-5
j_call: TRBJ2-3
clone_size: .
cdr3_length: 12
cdr3_aa: CASRADSNTQYF
cdr3_nt: TGTGCCAGCAGGGCTGACAGTAATACGCAGTATTTT

d_call: TRBD1
v_call: TRBV27
j_call: TRBJ1-2
clone_size: .
cdr3_length: 14
cdr3_aa: CASRTGDRGFGYTF
cdr3_nt: TGTGCCAGCAGGACCGGGGACAGGGGGTTTGGCTACACCTTC

d_call: TRBD2
v_call: TRBV29-1
j_call: TRBJ2-1
clone_size: .
cdr3_length: 15
cdr3_aa: CSVSQRGGEYNEQFF
cdr3_nt: TGCAGCGTCTCCCAGCGGGGGGGCGAGTACAATGAGCAGTTCTTC

d_call: TRBD2
v_call: TRBV5-1
j_call: TRBJ2-7
clone_size: .
cdr3_length: 15
cdr3_aa: CASSIGSGGTYEQYF
cdr3_nt: TGCGCCAGCAGCATCGGTAGCGGGGGGACCTACGAGCAGTACTTC

d_call: TRBD1
v_call: TRBV6-1
j_call: TRBJ1-2
clone_size: few
cdr3_length: 15
cdr3_aa: CASSEVWTGNYGYTF
cdr3_nt: TGTGCCAGCAGTGAAGTTTGGACAGGAAACTATGGCTACACCTTC

d_call: TRBD1
v_call: TRBV13
j_call: TRBJ2-5
clone_size: .
cdr3_length: 15
cdr3_aa: CASSLGQGVEETQYF
cdr3_nt: TGTGCCAGCAGCTTGGGACAGGGAGTTGAAGAGACCCAGTACTTC

d_call: TRBD1
v_call: TRBV25-1
j_call: TRBJ2-4
clone_size: .
cdr3_length: 15
cdr3_aa: CASSSGTGMSNIQYF
cdr3_nt: TGTGCCAGCAGTAGTGGGACAGGGATGTCAAACATTCAGTACTTC

d_call: .
v_call: TRBV5-6
j_call: TRBJ2-1
clone_size: .
cdr3_length: 14
cdr3_aa: CASSLGAGTREQFF
cdr3_nt: TGTGCCAGCAGCTTGGGTGCGGGGACTCGGGAGCAGTTCTTC

d_call: TRBD1
v_call: TRBV6-5
j_call: TRBJ1-2
clone_size: .
cdr3_length: 14
cdr3_aa: CASRRTGLNYGYTF
cdr3_nt: TGTGCCAGCCGGAGGACAGGCCTTAACTATGGCTACACCTTC

d_call: .
v_call: TRBV9
j_call: TRBJ2-1
clone_size: .
cdr3_length: 16
cdr3_aa: CASSPAVRVSYNEQFF
cdr3_nt: TGTGCCAGCAGCCCAGCGGTGAGAGTTTCCTACAATGAGCAGTTCTTC

d_call: TRBD1
v_call: TRBV6-1
j_call: TRBJ1-2
clone_size: .
cdr3_length: 14
cdr3_aa: CASSPPGTGYGYTF
cdr3_nt: TGTGCCAGCAGTCCACCCGGGACAGGCTATGGCTACACCTTC

d_call: .
v_call: TRBV7-9
j_call: TRBJ1-6
clone_size: few
cdr3_length: 15
cdr3_aa: CASSLEGLLNSPLHF
cdr3_nt: TGTGCCAGCAGCCTGGAGGGTCTGCTTAATTCACCCCTCCACTTT

d_call: TRBD1
v_call: TRBV29-1
j_call: TRBJ2-3
clone_size: once
cdr3_length: 14
cdr3_aa: CSVDRDSLTDTQYF
cdr3_nt: TGCAGCGTTGACCGGGACAGCCTCACAGATACGCAGTATTTT

d_call: TRBD1
v_call: TRBV2
j_call: TRBJ1-5
clone_size: .
cdr3_length: 18
cdr3_aa: CASRRRDRGIYSNQPQHF
cdr3_nt: TGTGCCAGCAGGAGACGAGACAGGGGGATATATAGCAATCAGCCCCAGCATTTT

d_call: .
v_call: TRBV7-9
j_call: TRBJ1-2
clone_size: .
cdr3_length: 12
cdr3_aa: CASSFLGYGYTF
cdr3_nt: TGTGCCAGCAGCTTCCTAGGCTATGGCTACACCTTC

d_call: TRBD1
v_call: TRBV29-1
j_call: TRBJ1-1
clone_size: .
cdr3_length: 14
cdr3_aa: CSVGDRGLNTEAFF
cdr3_nt: TGCAGCGTTGGGGACAGGGGCCTGAACACTGAAGCTTTCTTT

d_call: .
v_call: TRBV5-1
j_call: TRBJ1-4
clone_size: .
cdr3_length: 14
cdr3_aa: CASSWTPASKKLFF
cdr3_nt: TGCGCCAGCAGCTGGACACCGGCAAGTAAAAAACTGTTTTTT

d_call: TRBD2
v_call: TRBV6-1
j_call: TRBJ2-1
clone_size: once
cdr3_length: 15
cdr3_aa: CASTHGGAPNNEQFF
cdr3_nt: TGTGCCAGCACCCACGGGGGGGCGCCTAACAATGAGCAGTTCTTC

d_call: .
v_call: TRBV5-1
j_call: TRBJ1-1
clone_size: .
cdr3_length: 16
cdr3_aa: CASSLGSGHKNTEAFF
cdr3_nt: TGCGCCAGCAGCTTGGGGTCAGGGCATAAGAACACTGAAGCTTTCTTT

d_call: TRBD2
v_call: TRBV5-1
j_call: TRBJ2-1
clone_size: few
cdr3_length: 16
cdr3_aa: CASSLHAGGWGGEQFF
cdr3_nt: TGCGCCAGCAGCTTGCACGCGGGGGGATGGGGGGGTGAGCAGTTCTTC

d_call: .
v_call: TRBV9
j_call: TRBJ1-6
clone_size: .
cdr3_length: 14
cdr3_aa: CASRRDTSNSPLHF
cdr3_nt: TGTGCCAGTCGACGGGACACGTCTAATTCACCCCTCCACTTT

d_call: .
v_call: TRBV18
j_call: TRBJ1-2
clone_size: .
cdr3_length: 15
cdr3_aa: CASSPATKGDYGYTF
cdr3_nt: TGTGCCAGCTCACCAGCAACGAAGGGGGACTATGGCTACACCTTC

d_call: .
v_call: TRBV25-1
j_call: TRBJ1-1
clone_size: .
cdr3_length: 15
cdr3_aa: CASSDHPQGSAEAFF
cdr3_nt: TGTGCCAGCAGTGACCATCCACAGGGATCGGCCGAAGCTTTCTTT

d_call: .
v_call: TRBV11-2
j_call: TRBJ2-2
clone_size: few
cdr3_length: 18
cdr3_aa: CASRDEGLLDLPTGELFF
cdr3_nt: TGTGCCAGCAGGGACGAGGGACTTCTCGATTTACCCACCGGGGAGCTGTTTTTT

d_call: .
v_call: TRBV5-4
j_call: TRBJ2-5
clone_size: .
cdr3_length: 15
cdr3_aa: CASSLGGPKRETQYF
cdr3_nt: TGTGCCAGCAGCTTGGGGGGGCCTAAGCGCGAGACCCAGTACTTC

d_call: .
v_call: TRBV10-3
j_call: TRBJ1-4
clone_size: .
cdr3_length: 14
cdr3_aa: CAISAQGGSEKLFF
cdr3_nt: TGTGCCATCAGTGCCCAGGGAGGTTCTGAAAAACTGTTTTTT

d_call: TRBD1
v_call: TRBV5-4
j_call: TRBJ1-1
clone_size: .
cdr3_length: 13
cdr3_aa: CASSFDRGREAFF
cdr3_nt: TGTGCCAGCAGCTTCGACAGGGGGCGGGAAGCTTTCTTT

d_call: .
v_call: TRBV7-5
j_call: TRBJ2-5
clone_size: .
cdr3_length: 16
cdr3_aa: CARSPRHGGGEETQYF
cdr3_nt: TGTGCCAGAAGCCCCCGTCATGGCGGGGGGGAAGAGACCCAGTACTTC

d_call: .
v_call: TRBV7-9
j_call: TRBJ1-3
clone_size: .
cdr3_length: 12
cdr3_aa: CSSSPIRDTIYF
cdr3_nt: TGTTCCAGCAGTCCTATCCGAGACACCATATATTTT

d_call: TRBD1
v_call: TRBV6-1
j_call: TRBJ2-7
clone_size: .
cdr3_length: 12
cdr3_aa: CASSVTGAEQCF
cdr3_nt: TGTGCCAGCAGTGTGACAGGGGCCGAGCAGTGCTTC

d_call: .
v_call: TRBV11-2
j_call: TRBJ1-6
clone_size: .
cdr3_length: 15
cdr3_aa: CASSLWGTLNSPLHF
cdr3_nt: TGTGCCAGCAGCTTATGGGGCACACTCAATTCACCCCTCCACTTT

d_call: .
v_call: TRBV5-8
j_call: TRBJ1-1
clone_size: .
cdr3_length: 14
cdr3_aa: CASSPRQANTEAFF
cdr3_nt: TGTGCCAGCAGCCCCCGTCAGGCGAACACTGAAGCTTTCTTT

d_call: .
v_call: TRBV5-1
j_call: TRBJ2-1
clone_size: .
cdr3_length: 15
cdr3_aa: CASTEGSSSYNEQFF
cdr3_nt: TGCGCCAGCACAGAGGGCTCGAGCTCCTACAATGAGCAGTTCTTC

d_call: .
v_call: TRBV6-5
j_call: TRBJ1-2
clone_size: once
cdr3_length: 12
cdr3_aa: CASSLRGYGYTF
cdr3_nt: TGTGCCAGCAGTTTGAGGGGGTATGGCTACACCTTC

d_call: TRBD2
v_call: TRBV5-1
j_call: TRBJ2-6
clone_size: many
cdr3_length: 18
cdr3_aa: CASSLVVAGSSGANVLTF
cdr3_nt: TGCGCCAGCAGCTTGGTGGTAGCGGGAAGCTCTGGGGCCAACGTCCTGACTTTC

d_call: TRBD1
v_call: TRBV10-3
j_call: TRBJ1-5
clone_size: .
cdr3_length: 15
cdr3_aa: CAISDPNRGGQPQHF
cdr3_nt: TGTGCCATCAGTGATCCCAACAGGGGGGGGCAGCCCCAGCATTTT

d_call: .
v_call: TRBV19
j_call: TRBJ2-5
clone_size: .
cdr3_length: 13
cdr3_aa: CASREGLAGTQYF
cdr3_nt: TGTGCCAGTAGGGAGGGTCTCGCGGGGACCCAGTACTTC

d_call: .
v_call: TRBV18
j_call: TRBJ2-1
clone_size: .
cdr3_length: 15
cdr3_aa: CASSSQEGTYNEQFF
cdr3_nt: TGTGCCAGCTCCAGTCAGGAGGGGACCTACAATGAGCAGTTCTTC

d_call: .
v_call: TRBV6-5
j_call: TRBJ2-7
clone_size: .
cdr3_length: 16
cdr3_aa: CASSYSKFTVSYEQYF
cdr3_nt: TGTGCCAGCAGTTACTCGAAATTTACTGTCTCCTACGAGCAGTACTTC

d_call: .
v_call: TRBV4-1
j_call: TRBJ1-2
clone_size: .
cdr3_length: 13
cdr3_aa: CASRRDKDYGYTF
cdr3_nt: TGCGCCAGCCGCCGGGACAAGGACTATGGCTACACCTTC

d_call: TRBD1
v_call: TRBV10-3
j_call: TRBJ1-3
clone_size: once
cdr3_length: 16
cdr3_aa: CATDGQGALSGNTIYF
cdr3_nt: TGTGCCACTGACGGACAGGGTGCCCTCTCTGGAAACACCATATATTTT

d_call: .
v_call: TRBV11-2
j_call: TRBJ1-2
clone_size: .
cdr3_length: 14
cdr3_aa: CASSIPFLLYGYTF
cdr3_nt: TGTGCCAGCAGCATACCATTTTTACTCTATGGCTACACCTTC

d_call: .
v_call: TRBV11-2
j_call: TRBJ1-3
clone_size: .
cdr3_length: 17
cdr3_aa: CASSFRTAAYSGNTIYF
cdr3_nt: TGTGCCAGCAGCTTTCGGACAGCCGCTTACTCTGGAAACACCATATATTTT

d_call: .
v_call: TRBV9
j_call: TRBJ1-4
clone_size: .
cdr3_length: 14
cdr3_aa: CASSVSPGNEKLFF
cdr3_nt: TGTGCCAGCAGCGTATCCCCGGGTAATGAAAAACTGTTTTTT

d_call: TRBD1
v_call: TRBV19
j_call: TRBJ1-1
clone_size: .
cdr3_length: 12
cdr3_aa: CATWTGNTEAFF
cdr3_nt: TGTGCCACTTGGACAGGGAACACTGAAGCTTTCTTT

d_call: .
v_call: TRBV29-1
j_call: TRBJ2-4
clone_size: .
cdr3_length: 15
cdr3_aa: CSVGSGRNSKNIQYF
cdr3_nt: TGCAGCGTTGGGTCAGGGAGGAATTCCAAAAACATTCAGTACTTC

d_call: TRBD1
v_call: TRBV7-9
j_call: TRBJ2-2
clone_size: .
cdr3_length: 17
cdr3_aa: CASSFPQGIVNTGELFF
cdr3_nt: TGTGCCAGCAGCTTTCCACAGGGGATTGTTAACACCGGGGAGCTGTTTTTT

d_call: .
v_call: TRBV14
j_call: TRBJ2-7
clone_size: .
cdr3_length: 15
cdr3_aa: CASSQNAGYTYEQYF
cdr3_nt: TGTGCCAGCAGCCAGAATGCGGGGTACACCTACGAGCAGTACTTC

d_call: .
v_call: TRBV29-1
j_call: TRBJ1-1
clone_size: .
cdr3_length: 15
cdr3_aa: CSASEQGPMNTEAFF
cdr3_nt: TGCAGCGCCAGTGAACAGGGACCGATGAACACTGAAGCTTTCTTT